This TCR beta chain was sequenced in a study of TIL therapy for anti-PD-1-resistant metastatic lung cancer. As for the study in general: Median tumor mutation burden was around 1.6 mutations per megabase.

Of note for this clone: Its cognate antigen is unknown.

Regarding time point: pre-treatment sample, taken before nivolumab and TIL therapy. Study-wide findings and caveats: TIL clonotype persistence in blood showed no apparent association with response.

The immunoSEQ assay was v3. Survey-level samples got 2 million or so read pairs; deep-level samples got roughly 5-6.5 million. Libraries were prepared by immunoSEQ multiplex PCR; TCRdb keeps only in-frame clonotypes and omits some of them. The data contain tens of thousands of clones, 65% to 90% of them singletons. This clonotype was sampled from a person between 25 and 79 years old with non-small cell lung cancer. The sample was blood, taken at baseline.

The CDR3 reads CSVGVAGANVLTF. The CDR3 nucleotides read TGCAGCGTTGGGGTTGCTGGGGCCAACGTCCTGACTTTC. The chain carries TRBV29-1 and TRBJ2-6; no clear D. CDR1 and CDR2 from the germline V gene are SQVTM and ANQGSEA. V lost 4 bases and J 2 bases, leaving 6 bases between the germline ends. This CDR3 comprises 13 residues.